This T cell receptor (beta chain) was documented in a study of T cell responses to AZD1222 COVID-19 vaccine. Study details: Second-dose groups at about 4 or about 12 weeks were pooled.

Method: immunoSEQ multiplex PCR; TCRdb's copy keeps in-frame clones and lacks some. The sample includes around 260,000 clones, approximately 95% of them seen just once. There are 14 residues in the CDR3. Germline loops: CDR1 MDHEN, CDR2 SYDVKM. The trim removed 5 bases at V and 4 bases at J, leaving 5 bases unmatched. Comments on this clone: Its specificity is not known.

The study, taken as a whole, reports: Clonal diversity was possibly underestimated; the donors were predominantly white British and more often female. Increases in Spike-specific TCR breadth and depth were seen after two AZD1222 doses. The peak T cell response came first, and repertoires were sampled only after it.

This sequence was found in an adult in good health. The chain uses TRBV28 and TRBJ1-3; TRBD1 aligns across 7 bases. The source material was peripheral blood, sampled on day 0 of AZD1222 vaccination. The CDR3 sequence: CASSAPGQGNTIYF. The DNA for the CDR3 is TGTGCCAGCAGTGCACCGGGACAGGGAAACACCATATATTTT.